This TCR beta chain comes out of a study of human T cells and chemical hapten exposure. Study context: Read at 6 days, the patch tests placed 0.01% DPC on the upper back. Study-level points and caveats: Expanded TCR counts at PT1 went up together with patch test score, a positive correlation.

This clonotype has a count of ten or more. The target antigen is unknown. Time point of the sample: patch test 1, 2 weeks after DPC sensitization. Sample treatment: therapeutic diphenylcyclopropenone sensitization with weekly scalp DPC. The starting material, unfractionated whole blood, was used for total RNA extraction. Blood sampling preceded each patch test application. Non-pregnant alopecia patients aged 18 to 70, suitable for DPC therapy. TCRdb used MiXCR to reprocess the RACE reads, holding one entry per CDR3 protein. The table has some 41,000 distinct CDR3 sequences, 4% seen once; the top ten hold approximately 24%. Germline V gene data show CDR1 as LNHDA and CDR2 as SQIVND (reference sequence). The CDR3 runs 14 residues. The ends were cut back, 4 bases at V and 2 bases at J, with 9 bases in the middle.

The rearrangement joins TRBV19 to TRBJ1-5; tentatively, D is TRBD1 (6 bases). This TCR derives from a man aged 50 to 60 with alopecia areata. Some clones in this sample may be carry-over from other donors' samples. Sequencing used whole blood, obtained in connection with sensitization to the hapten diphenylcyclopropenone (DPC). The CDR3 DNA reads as TGTGCCAGTAGTAGGGGGGCCGGCAATCAGCCCCAGCATTTT. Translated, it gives CASSRGAGNQPQHF.